These 25 T cell receptor beta chains came from one sample sequenced in a study of cytomegalovirus exposure and HLA in healthy donors. In the PCR, 60 Vbeta and 13 Jbeta primers were used. The repertoire was sequenced with immunoSEQ multiplex PCR; TCRdb's copy has only in-frame clones and lacks some. The sample holds 220,000 or so clones; around 73% are singletons and the top ten take about 3.8%. The specimen was PBMCs. All receptors come from a male donor in good health and CMV-seronegative.

The chain recombines TRBV6-1 with TRBJ1-1, with TRBD1 matching 8 bases. The J segment lost 4 bases and the V segment lost 5 bases, leaving 9 bases of the junction unmatched. The CDR3 runs to 15 residues. CDR1 MNHNS and CDR2 SASEGT come from the germline V gene. This CDR3 is CASSSTGEGVTEAFF. DNA for the CDR3: TGTGCCAGCAGTTCGACAGGGGAGGGAGTCACTGAAGCTTTCTTT.

This chain uses TRBV6-1 with TRBJ1-2, with D hard to call. Trimming took 0 bases from V and 8 from J, leaving 13 bases between them. The CDR3 consists of 14 residues. From germline, CDR1 is MNHNS and CDR2 SASEGT. The CDR3 protein is CASSEADSKEGYTF. Written as DNA, the CDR3 is TGTGCCAGCAGTGAAGCGGACTCCAAGGAGGGCTACACCTTC.

The genes are TRBV4-1 and TRBJ2-7, with 11 nucleotides matching TRBD2. Germline lookup yields CDR1 MGHRA and CDR2 YSYEKL. There are 16 residues in the CDR3. Germline trimming cut 4 bases from V and 13 bases from J; bases unmatched to any gene: 18. CDR3 sequence reads: CASSPAELAGAYEAYF. CDR3 bases: TGCGCCAGCAGCCCCGCTGAACTAGCGGGAGCGTACGAGGCATACTTC.

The chain combines TRBV28 with TRBJ1-6; D is undetermined. Germline V lookup: CDR1 MDHEN, CDR2 SYDVKM. V lost 5 bases and J 10 bases, leaving 12 bases between the germline ends. The CDR3 totals 13 residues. This CDR3 is CASSRPGVSPLHF. CDR3 DNA sequence: TGTGCCAGCAGTCGCCCCGGTGTGTCACCCCTCCACTTT. The full variable domain, its missing parts supplied by reference TRBV28 and TRBJ1-6, is DVKVTQSSRYLVKRTGEKVFLECVQDMDHENMFWYRQDPGLGLRLIYFSYDVKMKEKGDIPEGYSVSREKKERFSLILESASTNQTSMYLCASSRPGVSPLHFGNGTRLTVT.

J is TRBJ2-2 and V is TRBV7-2; 10 nucleotides line up with TRBD2. This CDR3 spans 16 amino acids. The J segment lost 4 bases and the V segment lost 0 bases, leaving 2 bases of the junction unmatched. Per germline, CDR1 SGHTA and CDR2 FQGNSA. Here the CDR3 DNA reads TGTGCCAGCAGCTTAGCGAGCGGGAGGGCCACCGGGGAGCTGTTTTTT. The encoded protein is CASSLASGRATGELFF.

The CDR3 loop is CASSRDRASGNTIYF. CDR3 in DNA: TGTGCCAGCAGCCGGGACAGGGCCTCTGGAAACACCATATATTTT. The chain uses TRBV6-5 and TRBJ1-3, with 9 bases matching TRBD1. The germline V gene encodes CDR1 MNHEY and CDR2 SVGAGI. V lost 6 bases and J lost 0; bases outside the gene matches: 3. The CDR3 runs to 15 residues.

V is TRBV19 and J is TRBJ2-1, with D possibly matching TRBD2 (7 bases). CDR1 and CDR2 from the germline V gene are LNHDA and SQIVND (reference sequence). The CDR3 loop spans 13 amino acids. The V and J ends lost 5 bases and 9 bases respectively, with 14 bases between them. The CDR3 loop is CASSFLGGVEQFF. CDR3 in DNA: TGTGCCAGTAGTTTCCTAGGGGGGGTTGAGCAGTTCTTC.

The V call is TRBV7-3, the J call TRBJ1-4; D gene unclear. V dropped 5 bases and J dropped 4 bases, with 26 bases sitting between them. Germline CDR1 and CDR2: SGHTA and FQGTGA. This CDR3 is 19 amino acids long. CDR3 in amino acids: CASSPLPRQDTQDNEKLFF. CDR3 bases: TGTGCCAGCAGCCCCCTCCCCAGACAAGATACTCAGGATAATGAAAAACTGTTTTTT.

The gene calls are TRBV2 and TRBJ2-7; possibly TRBD1 for D (6 bases). CDR1 and CDR2 (germline): SNHLY, FYNNEI. Trimming removed 3 bases at V and 3 bases at J, with 9 bases between. The CDR3 is 13 amino acids. The CDR3 nucleotides read TGTGCCAGCAGTGATACAGGGAACTACGAGCAGTACTTC. Residues: CASSDTGNYEQYF. The full variable domain, rest sourced from reference TRBV2 and TRBJ2-7, is EPEVTQTPSHQVTQMGQEVILRCVPISNHLYFYWYRQILGQKVEFLVSFYNNEISEKSEIFDDQFSVERPDGSNFTLKIRSTKLEDSAMYFCASSDTGNYEQYFGPGTRLTVT.

The rearrangement uses TRBV28 and TRBJ2-3; 7 nucleotides agree with TRBD2. The CDR3 runs to 19 residues. Per germline, CDR1 MDHEN and CDR2 SYDVKM. V shed 4 bases and J 3 bases; nucleotides not matched to a gene: 19. The DNA for the CDR3 is TGTGCCAGCAGTTATCCCCTAGCGGTAATAGCGGGTAGGACAGATACGCAGTATTTT. Encoded protein: CASSYPLAVIAGRTDTQYF.

The CDR3 nucleotides are TGTGCCAGCAGCGGGACTAGTCTCCATGAGCAGTTCTTC. Amino acids: CASSGTSLHEQFF. V usage is TRBV9 and J usage is TRBJ2-1; 7 positions match TRBD2. This CDR3 has 13 residues. The V segment lost 3 bases and the J segment 8 bases; nucleotides outside the gene matches: 5. Per germline, CDR1 SGDLS and CDR2 YYNGEE.

This sequence joins TRBV5-6 and TRBJ1-1; perhaps TRBD1 as D (5 bases). CDR1 is SGHDT and CDR2 is YYEEEE in the germline V gene. V was shortened by 1 base and J by 5 bases, with 21 bases between the two germline ends. This CDR3 has 17 residues. The CDR3 protein is CASSLYSLRQGNTEAFF. The CDR3 DNA reads as TGTGCCAGCAGCTTGTATTCCCTTCGGCAGGGTAATACTGAAGCTTTCTTT.

The chain links TRBV5-1 to TRBJ2-3; D gene uncertain. CDR1 is SGHRS and CDR2 is YFSETQ in the germline V gene. The CDR3 contains 14 residues. Trimming stripped 0 bases from V and 0 bases from J, with 5 bases between. The CDR3 sequence is CASSLERSTDTQYF. Here the CDR3 DNA reads TGCGCCAGCAGCTTGGAGCGCAGCACAGATACGCAGTATTTT.

The sample holds a few counts of this clone. The rearrangement uses TRBV9 and TRBJ2-4, with TRBD2 matching over 11 bases. The CDR3 is 15 residues long. The germline V gene encodes CDR1 SGDLS and CDR2 YYNGEE. V dropped 4 bases and J dropped 5; count of bases not matched to a gene: 5. Written as DNA, the CDR3 is TGTGCCAGCAGCCTTATGGGACTAGCGGAAAACATTCAGTACTTC. This gives the protein CASSLMGLAENIQYF.

This clone appeared a few times. This same CDR3 is encoded by further DNA sequences in the sample. The rearrangement uses TRBV2 and TRBJ2-3, with 13 positions matching TRBD2. V lost 6 bases and J lost 3; bases outside the gene matches: 6. Germline assignment: CDR1 SNHLY and CDR2 FYNNEI. The CDR3 is 16 amino acids. CDR3 DNA: TGTGCCAGCAGGGAACTAGCGGGAGGGAGTACAGATACGCAGTATTTT. Protein product: CASRELAGGSTDTQYF.

The V and J genes are TRBV18 and TRBJ1-1; unclear D gene. Germline lookup yields CDR1 KGHSH and CDR2 LQKENI. The CDR3 is made up of 12 amino acids. The ends were cut back, 5 bases at V and 5 bases at J, with 9 bases in the middle. The CDR3 DNA reads TGTGCCAGCTCAAACGCCCGGACTGAAGCTTTCTTT. Translating gives CASSNARTEAFF.

The chain carries TRBV9 and TRBJ1-1, with 7 bases matching TRBD1. The CDR3 runs to 19 residues. Germline V gives CDR1 SGDLS, CDR2 YYNGEE. V gave up 0 bases and J gave up 4 bases; unmatched junction bases: 18. The CDR3: CASSVEGDDRVGKLTEAFF. CDR3 sequence (DNA): TGTGCCAGCAGCGTAGAGGGGGATGACAGGGTCGGTAAGCTCACTGAAGCTTTCTTT. The variable domain in full, completed from reference TRBV9 and TRBJ1-1, reads DSGVTQTPKHLITATGQRVTLRCSPRSGDLSVYWYQQSLDQGLQFLIQYYNGEERAKGNILERFSAQQFPDLHSELNLSSLELGDSALYFCASSVEGDDRVGKLTEAFFGQGTRLTVV.

Comment on this clone: One end of the junction is discordant with germline, which a read error may explain. The V and J genes are TRBV5-4 and TRBJ2-7; 8 bases are shared with TRBD2. The CDR3 is 15 residues long. CDR1 and CDR2 from the germline V gene are SGHNT and YYREEE (reference sequence). For the CDR3, the DNA is TGTGCCGGCAGCTTAGCGGGAATGGAGGCCTACGAGCAGTACTTC. This gives the protein CAGSLAGMEAYEQYF.

The J gene is TRBJ2-7, the V gene TRBV29-1; 9 bases line up with TRBD2. CDR3 length: 15 residues. J was trimmed by 5 bases and V by 0 bases; bases with no gene match: 8. Germline V gene lookup returns CDR1 SQVTM and CDR2 ANQGSEA. The CDR3 region is CSVEESRGLANEQYF. DNA of the CDR3: TGCAGCGTTGAAGAAAGCAGGGGACTAGCCAACGAGCAGTACTTC.

V and J are TRBV27 and TRBJ2-1; the match to TRBD2 covers 10 bases. The V gene's germline CDR1 is MNHEY and CDR2 SMNVEV (reference sequence). With 4 bases clipped from V and 9 bases from J, the junction kept 12 bases outside the gene matches. The CDR3 extends over 16 amino acids. The CDR3 DNA reads as TGTGCCAGCAGTTCCCATCTAGCGGGAGTAGGGAGTGAGCAGTTCTTC. As protein: CASSSHLAGVGSEQFF.

This rearrangement joins TRBV5-1 to TRBJ2-1, with D possibly matching TRBD2 (6 bases). The CDR3 is 17 amino acids. Trimming removed 5 bases at V and 1 base at J, with 19 bases between. The germline V gene has CDR1 SGHRS and CDR2 YFSETQ. The CDR3, as DNA: TGCGCCAGCAGTCAGGAGAGGGCGGGACGGTCCTACAATGAGCAGTTCTTC. The encoded protein is CASSQERAGRSYNEQFF.

The DNA for the CDR3 is TGTGCCAGCAGCCTACCCCAGGACTACGAGCAGTACTTC. Translating it yields CASSLPQDYEQYF. The rearrangement joins TRBV7-3 to TRBJ2-7, with unresolved D. Germline lookup yields CDR1 SGHTA and CDR2 FQGTGA. Between the trimmed V and J ends, which lost 5 bases and 3 bases, there was a span of 11 bases. CDR3 length: 13 amino acids. The variable domain in full, completed from reference TRBV7-3 and TRBJ2-7, reads GAGVSQTPSNKVTEKGKYVELRCDPISGHTALYWYRQSLGQGPEFLIYFQGTGAADDSGLPNDRFFAVRPEGSVSTLKIQRTERGDSAVYLCASSLPQDYEQYFGPGTRLTVT.

This clone appeared a few times. The genes are TRBV4-1 and TRBJ1-4; D not resolved. The CDR3 totals 14 residues. V lost 4 bases to trimming and J lost 0 bases, with 6 bases between them. Germline V gene data show CDR1 as MGHRA and CDR2 as YSYEKL. CDR3: CASSLHATNEKLFF. CDR3 bases: TGCGCCAGCAGCCTACACGCAACTAATGAAAAACTGTTTTTT.

There are a few counts of this clone. The J gene is TRBJ1-1, the V gene TRBV14, with 7 nucleotides matching TRBD1. Per the germline V gene, CDR1 is SGHDN and CDR2 is FVKESK. V shed 2 bases and J 6 bases; nucleotides not matched to a gene: 6. The CDR3 runs to 14 residues. The CDR3 bases are TGTGCCAGCAGCCAATTAGGGGGCCGTCCTGAAGCTTTCTTT. The encoded protein is CASSQLGGRPEAFF.

This chain connects TRBV5-4 to TRBJ1-1; 7 bases map to TRBD1. This CDR3 spans 18 amino acids. Trimming removed 4 bases from V and 0 bases from J; junction bases left unmatched: 15. Germline lookup yields CDR1 SGHNT and CDR2 YYREEE (reference sequence). The CDR3 DNA reads TGTGCCAGCAGCCGACAGGGTACTTATGGGTTCATGAACACTGAAGCTTTCTTT. Its translation: CASSRQGTYGFMNTEAFF.